This is a list of T cell receptor beta chains from one sample in a study of response to subunit inactivated influenza vaccine. TCRdb independently ran MiXCR on the RT-PCR reads; one entry per CDR3 protein. In the table there are roughly 700,000 distinct CDR3 sequences, approximately 15% of which are singletons. The material sequenced was PBMCs from blood, taken approximately 12 days after vaccination. The source of these receptors is a man aged 45-65 years who received an inactivated influenza vaccine. CDR3s include the opening cysteine and the closing phenylalanine or tryptophan. A D gene is named only where the DNA matches it firmly. Clone size is shown for a subset of rows, as once, few, many or a class of expanded clone.

j_call,clone_size,v_call,d_call,cdr3_nt,cdr3_aa
TRBJ2-7,few,TRBV7-9,-,TGTGCCAGCAGCTTCCAAGGGTTCGGGTACGAGCAGTACTTC,CASSFQGFGYEQYF
TRBJ2-1,few,TRBV20-1,-,TGCAGTGCTAGAGATTACGGGGGTAGGGGTGAGCAGTTCTTC,CSARDYGGRGEQFF
TRBJ2-7,-,TRBV29-1,TRBD1,TGCAGCGTTGCCCTTAACCGACAGGGTAGCTCCTACGAGCAGTACTTC,CSVALNRQGSSYEQYF
TRBJ1-1,-,TRBV4-1,-,TGCGCCAGCAGGTTGGATACTGAAGCTTTCTTT,CASRLDTEAFF
TRBJ2-7,once,TRBV15,TRBD1,TGTGCCACCAGCAGAGGTGGGACAGGGGGTATGGAGCAGTACTTC,CATSRGGTGGMEQYF
TRBJ2-3,-,TRBV24-1,-,TGTGCCACCAGTGATCCCGGAACTGTCCGTGGGACAGATACGCAGTATTTT,CATSDPGTVRGTDTQYF
TRBJ2-2,-,TRBV7-9,-,TGTGCCAGCGAGGTGGGGAACACCGGGGAGCTGTTTTTT,CASEVGNTGELFF
TRBJ2-1,-,TRBV20-1,TRBD2,TGCAGTGCCCCAGGACTAGCTCGATCTGAGCAGTTCTTC,CSAPGLARSEQFF
TRBJ1-6,few,TRBV20-1,TRBD1,TGCAGTGCTAGGGACCCGTTGACAGGGGATAATTCACCCCTCCACTTT,CSARDPLTGDNSPLHF
TRBJ2-3,many,TRBV28,-,TGTGCCAGCAGTTTGGGTGCCCCAGATACGCAGTATTTT,CASSLGAPDTQYF
TRBJ2-7,few,TRBV12-3/TRBV12-4,-,TGTGCCAGCGGCTCCGGCCAAAGAATGTCCTACGAGCAGTACTTC,CASGSGQRMSYEQYF
TRBJ1-1,few,TRBV12-3/TRBV12-4,-,TGTGCCAGCAGCTGGAGTATCACTGAAGCTTTCTTT,CASSWSITEAFF
TRBJ2-7,few,TRBV2,TRBD1,TGTGCCAGCAAAACCGGGACAGGGGCTTCCTACGAGCAGTACTTC,CASKTGTGASYEQYF
TRBJ2-5,few,TRBV11-2,TRBD2,TGTGCCAGCAGCTTAGGGCGGGGGGCGGAAGAGACCCAGTACTTC,CASSLGRGAEETQYF
TRBJ1-1,few,TRBV28,-,TGTGCCAGCAGTTCCAGGGTAACAGGCCGGGCGAACACTGAAGCTTTCTTT,CASSSRVTGRANTEAFF
TRBJ2-1,-,TRBV7-2,TRBD1,TGTGCCAGCAGCTTAGTCGGACAGGGCCTTGAGCAGTTCTTC,CASSLVGQGLEQFF
TRBJ2-7,few,TRBV27,TRBD2,TGTGCCAGCTGCGGGGGGATAGGCTACGAGCAGTACTTC,CASCGGIGYEQYF
TRBJ1-2,-,TRBV20-1,-,TGCAGTGCTAGACGGCTGGGGAGTGGCTACACCTTC,CSARRLGSGYTF
TRBJ2-1,few,TRBV25-1,-,TGTGCCAGCAGTGAACAGATATATGGGGAGCAGTTCTTC,CASSEQIYGEQFF
TRBJ1-2,-,TRBV5-1,TRBD1,TGCGCCAGCAGCTCCACAACAGGGGGCGCCTATGGCTACACCTTC,CASSSTTGGAYGYTF
TRBJ2-1,many,TRBV7-9,-,TGTGCCAGCAGCTCCCGGAGAAGGGTAACAACTAACCATGAGCAGTTCTTC,CASSSRRRVTTNHEQFF
TRBJ2-3,few,TRBV3-1,-,TGTGCCAGCAGCCAAGGATTTGCAAGCACAGATACGCAGTATTTT,CASSQGFASTDTQYF
TRBJ2-2,few,TRBV19,TRBD1,TGTGCCAGTAGTACCCCGGGACAGTATCGCACCGGGGAGCTGTTTTTT,CASSTPGQYRTGELFF
TRBJ1-1,-,TRBV29-1,-,TGCAGCGTTGGAGGACGGTCGAACACTGAAGCTTTCTTT,CSVGGRSNTEAFF
TRBJ2-2,-,TRBV4-3,TRBD2,TGCGCCAGCAGGCTAGCGGGGAAGAGCGGGGAGCTGTTTTTT,CASRLAGKSGELFF
TRBJ1-4,-,TRBV2,-,TGTGCCAGCTCCTTGACTGGACAAGAAAAACTGTTTTTT,CASSLTGQEKLFF
TRBJ2-2,few,TRBV7-3,-,TGTGCCAGCAAAATAGACCCCGCGAACACCGGGGAGCTGTTTTTT,CASKIDPANTGELFF
TRBJ2-5,few,TRBV24-1,TRBD1,TGTGCCACCAGTGATTTAAAGGACGGGACAGGGGGAGAGACCCAGTACTTC,CATSDLKDGTGGETQYF
TRBJ1-1,-,TRBV25-1,-,TGTGCCAGCAGTGAATCCCCCCTGGCTGCTGAAGCTTTCTTT,CASSESPLAAEAFF
TRBJ2-1,few,TRBV9,TRBD2,TGTGCCAGCAGCGGGACTAGCGGGGTTGACAATGAGCAGTTCTTC,CASSGTSGVDNEQFF
TRBJ2-7,-,TRBV3-1,TRBD1,TGTGCCAGCAGCGAGACGACCGGGACAGGGGGCCTTAAGCAGTACTTC,CASSETTGTGGLKQYF
TRBJ1-5,few,TRBV7-2,TRBD1,TGTGCCAGCAGCTTAGACAGGGGGCAGGATCAGCCCCAGCATTTT,CASSLDRGQDQPQHF
TRBJ2-7,few,TRBV5-1,TRBD2,TGCGCCAGCAGCGTAGGGACTAGCGGGGGTCTCTACGAGCAGTACTTC,CASSVGTSGGLYEQYF
TRBJ2-3,few,TRBV10-3,TRBD2,TGTGCCATCACAAATACTAGCGGGGGGGCCGGAGGCACAGATACGCAGTATTTT,CAITNTSGGAGGTDTQYF
TRBJ2-1,-,TRBV11-3,-,TGTGCCAGCAGCTTAGGGGCGGGGACTCACTACAATGAGCAGTTCTTC,CASSLGAGTHYNEQFF
TRBJ1-5,-,TRBV4-1,TRBD1,TGCGCCAGCAGCCGAGGGACAGGGATCAATCAGCCCCAGCATTTT,CASSRGTGINQPQHF
TRBJ1-6,few,TRBV30,-,TGTGCCTGGAGTGTACATGGGAATTCACCCCTCCACTTT,CAWSVHGNSPLHF
TRBJ2-1,-,TRBV11-2,TRBD1,TGTGCCAGCAGACAACAGGGGGCCCATGAGCAGTTCTTC,CASRQQGAHEQFF
TRBJ2-3,-,TRBV5-1,-,TGCGCCAGCAGCTTGGAGACAGGCACAGATACGCAGTATTTT,CASSLETGTDTQYF